Many counts were recorded for the clone carrying this T cell receptor beta chain. Its antigen is still unknown. This beta chain is an off-target read within a library intended for alpha chains, so its frequency means little. Time point indicated: sample taken at primary tumor resection. Extraction of whole RNA from tumor, nontumor lung or frozen PBMC preceded unsorted sequencing. The data are from a study of spatial heterogeneity in lung cancer. General study findings and limits: Mutation tallies in tumors tracked expanded intratumoral alpha and beta TCR counts.

TCRdb re-analysed the 5' RACE reads in MiXCR, keeping a single row per CDR3 protein. The table lists about 16,000 distinct CDR3 sequences, almost 6% of them singletons. The ends were cut back, 5 bases at V and 6 bases at J, with 8 bases in the middle. Germline assignment: CDR1 MNHEY and CDR2 SMNVEV (reference sequence). There are 12 residues in the CDR3. The chain joins TRBV27 to TRBJ2-1; no definite D call. The sequences come from lung tumor tissue, collected at surgery. This TCR came from a female donor with early-stage non-small cell lung cancer. CDR3 residues: CASSINLNEQFF. The CDR3 coding sequence is TGTGCCAGCAGTATCAACCTCAATGAGCAGTTCTTC.